The 7 T cell receptor beta chains presented below share a single source sample, sequenced in a study of T cell changes during pregnancy in multiple sclerosis. Here immunoSEQ multiplex PCR was the method, and the copy in TCRdb shows in-frame clones only, minus some. The table records about 39,000 clones, roughly 93% of them present only once. The specimen was CD4+ T cells from peripheral blood mononuclear cells, collected after pregnancy. The receptors stem from a female donor with multiple sclerosis, enrolled in a pregnancy study.

V usage is TRBV6-5 and J usage is TRBJ2-7; 7 bases match TRBD1. The V gene end was trimmed by 10 bases and the J gene end by 3 bases; junction bases not matched to a gene: 6. This CDR3 spans 12 amino acids. Germline-derived CDR1 and CDR2 are MNHEY and SVGAGI. The CDR3 spells CATRQGSYEQYF. The DNA for the CDR3 is TGTGCCACCCGACAGGGAAGCTACGAGCAGTACTTC.

The chain employs TRBV2 and TRBJ1-2, with D possibly matching TRBD1 (5 bases). Deletions cut 6 bases from V and 9 bases from J, with 17 bases between. CDR1 is SNHLY, CDR2 FYNNEI, per germline. The length of the CDR3 is 13 residues. The CDR3, as DNA: TGTGCCAGCAGAAAGGGCCTTTCAGGGAGCTACACCTTC. This codes for CASRKGLSGSYTF.

The chain couples TRBV5-4 to TRBJ2-4; 9 bases fit TRBD2. The trim removed 0 bases at V and 2 bases at J, leaving 3 bases unmatched. In germline, CDR1 is SGHNT, CDR2 YYREEE (reference sequence). The CDR3 is 16 residues long. The DNA for the CDR3 is TGTGCCAGCAGCTTGGAGCTAGCGGGGCCCAAAAACATTCAGTACTTC. It is translated as CASSLELAGPKNIQYF.

This rearrangement joins TRBV2 to TRBJ2-7, with D possibly matching TRBD1 (6 bases). Trimming took off 6 bases at V and 3 bases at J, with 15 bases between the two ends. The V gene's germline CDR1 is SNHLY and CDR2 FYNNEI. The CDR3 is 14 amino acids. The CDR3 loop is CASRAAGALYEQYF. The CDR3 DNA reads TGTGCCAGCAGAGCCGCAGGGGCTCTCTACGAGCAGTACTTC.

The V and J genes are TRBV5-1 and TRBJ2-1; 10 bases are shared with TRBD2. This CDR3 is 17 amino acids long. The germline V gene has CDR1 SGHRS and CDR2 YFSETQ. With V trimmed by 2 bases and J by 8 bases, 13 bases remained unmatched. Written as DNA, the CDR3 is TGCGCCAGCAGCTTTACTAGCGGGGTGAAAAGGGACGATGAGCAGTTCTTC. Protein: CASSFTSGVKRDDEQFF.

The CDR3 DNA is TGTGCCAGCAGGGGGACAGCCCAACAAGAGACCCAGTACTTC. Amino acids: CASRGTAQQETQYF. V and J are TRBV2 and TRBJ2-5; 7 bases are shared with TRBD1. CDR3 length: 14 residues. Germline V CDR1 and CDR2: SNHLY, FYNNEI. Trimming removed 6 bases from V and 2 bases from J; junction bases left unmatched: 6.

The chain combines TRBV6-1 with TRBJ2-7; 7 bases are a match to TRBD2. Germline V gene data show CDR1 as MNHNS and CDR2 as SASEGT. V shed 6 bases and J 2 bases; nucleotides not matched to a gene: 4. The CDR3 has 13 residues. The CDR3: CASRPSGTYEQYF. The CDR3 DNA follows: TGTGCCAGCAGACCTAGCGGAACCTACGAGCAGTACTTC.